This paragraph covers one T cell receptor beta chain sequence. Antigen unknown. Semi-nested PCR with Nested Universal Primer A followed constant-region reverse priming of full-length variable regions. TCRdb ran MiXCR on the 5' RACE reads and lists one entry per CDR3 protein. The repertoire holds some 6,300 distinct CDR3 sequences, 50% to 55% seen once, with approximately 3% in the top ten. Study observations and caveats: In terms of TCR gene usage, tumor memory CD4+ T cells clustered together with blood and lymph node memory CD4+ cells, as well as with lymph node naive CD4+ cells. Tumor-infiltrating Treg TCR alpha and beta sequences overlapped most with tumor naive CD4+ T cells, then blood naive.

CDR1 SGHKS and CDR2 YYEKEE come from the germline V gene (reference sequence). Unmatched junction bases numbered 5, after V lost 0 bases and J lost 4 bases. The CDR3 spans 15 residues. The sequenced sample consisted of naive CD4+ T cells sorted from a lymph node. Subset reported: naive CD4+ T cells, CD4+CD45RA+CD25-. The sequence was collected from a female donor with breast cancer. The V call is TRBV5-5, the J call TRBJ2-7, with 9 positions matching TRBD1. The chain's CDR3 is CASSLDWDRDYEQYF. The CDR3 DNA sequence: TGTGCCAGCAGCTTGGATTGGGACAGGGATTACGAGCAGTACTTC.